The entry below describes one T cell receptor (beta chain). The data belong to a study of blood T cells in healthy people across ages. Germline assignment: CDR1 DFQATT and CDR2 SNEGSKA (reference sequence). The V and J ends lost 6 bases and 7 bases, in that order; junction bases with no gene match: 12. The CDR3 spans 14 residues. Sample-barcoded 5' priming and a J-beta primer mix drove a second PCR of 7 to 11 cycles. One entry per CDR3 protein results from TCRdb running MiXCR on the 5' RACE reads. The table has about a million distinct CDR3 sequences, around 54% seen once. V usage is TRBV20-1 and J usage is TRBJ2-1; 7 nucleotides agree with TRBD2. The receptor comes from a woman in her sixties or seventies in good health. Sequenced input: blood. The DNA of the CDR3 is TGCAGTGCACATCTAGCGGAGACGAGGAATGAGCAGTTCTTC. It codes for CSAHLAETRNEQFF.